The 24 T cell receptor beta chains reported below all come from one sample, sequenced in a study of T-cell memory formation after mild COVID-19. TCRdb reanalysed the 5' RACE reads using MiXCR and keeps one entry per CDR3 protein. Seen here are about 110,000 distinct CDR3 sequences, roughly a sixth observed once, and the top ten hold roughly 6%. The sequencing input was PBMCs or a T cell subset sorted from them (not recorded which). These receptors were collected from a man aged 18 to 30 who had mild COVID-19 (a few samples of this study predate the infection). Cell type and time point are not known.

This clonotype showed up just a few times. The CDR3 region is CSARDPLAKNIQYF. The CDR3 bases are TGCAGTGCTAGAGATCCGCTAGCCAAAAACATTCAGTACTTC. The chain recombines TRBV20-1 with TRBJ2-4, with D unclear. Trimming took 0 bases from V and 0 from J, leaving 6 bases between them. This CDR3 has 14 residues. Germline loops: CDR1 DFQATT, CDR2 SNEGSKA (reference sequence).

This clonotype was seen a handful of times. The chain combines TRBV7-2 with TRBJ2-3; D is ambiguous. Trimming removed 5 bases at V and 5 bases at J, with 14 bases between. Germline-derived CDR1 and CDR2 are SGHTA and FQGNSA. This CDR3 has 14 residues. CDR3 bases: TGTGCCAGCAGCACCAACCCCCCGTTAGATACGCAGTATTTT. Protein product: CASSTNPPLDTQYF.

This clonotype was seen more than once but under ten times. The CDR3 protein is CSVEGRGSTDTQYF. CDR3 in DNA: TGCAGCGTTGAAGGGCGTGGTAGCACAGATACGCAGTATTTT. The chain combines TRBV29-1 with TRBJ2-3; no firm D call. This CDR3 has 14 residues. CDR1 SQVTM and CDR2 ANQGSEA come from the germline V gene. The germline V and J ends were trimmed by 1 base and 0 bases, with 8 bases remaining between them.

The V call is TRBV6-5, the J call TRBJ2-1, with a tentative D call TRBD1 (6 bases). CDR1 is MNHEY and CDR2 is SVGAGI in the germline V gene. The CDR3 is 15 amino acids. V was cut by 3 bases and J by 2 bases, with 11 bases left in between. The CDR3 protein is CASSYSGQTYNEQFF. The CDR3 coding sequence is TGTGCCAGCAGTTATTCCGGACAGACCTACAATGAGCAGTTCTTC.

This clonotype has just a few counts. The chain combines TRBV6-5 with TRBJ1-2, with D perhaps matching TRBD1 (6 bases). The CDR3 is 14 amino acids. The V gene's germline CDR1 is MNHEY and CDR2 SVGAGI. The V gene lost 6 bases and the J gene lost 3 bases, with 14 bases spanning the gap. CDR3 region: CASSKGGGYYGYTF. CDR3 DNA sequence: TGTGCCAGCAGCAAAGGGGGGGGCTACTATGGCTACACCTTC.

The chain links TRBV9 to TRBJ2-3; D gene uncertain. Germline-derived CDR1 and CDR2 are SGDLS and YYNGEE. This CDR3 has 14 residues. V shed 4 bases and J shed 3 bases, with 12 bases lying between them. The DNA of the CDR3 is TGTGCCAGCAGCACGTCTACCCATACAGATACGCAGTATTTT. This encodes CASSTSTHTDTQYF.

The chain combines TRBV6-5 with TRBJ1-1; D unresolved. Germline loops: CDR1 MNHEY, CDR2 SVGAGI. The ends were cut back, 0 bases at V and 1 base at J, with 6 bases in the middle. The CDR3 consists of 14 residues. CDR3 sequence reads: CASSYSRKNTEAFF. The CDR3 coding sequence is TGTGCCAGCAGTTACTCGAGGAAGAACACTGAAGCTTTCTTT.

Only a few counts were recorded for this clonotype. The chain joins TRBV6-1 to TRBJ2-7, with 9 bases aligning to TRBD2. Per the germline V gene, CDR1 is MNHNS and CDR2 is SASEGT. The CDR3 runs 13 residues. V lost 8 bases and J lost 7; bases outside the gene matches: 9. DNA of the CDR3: TGTGCCAGCGGCGGGGGGGCTCCGGAGGAGCAGTACTTC. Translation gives CASGGGAPEEQYF.

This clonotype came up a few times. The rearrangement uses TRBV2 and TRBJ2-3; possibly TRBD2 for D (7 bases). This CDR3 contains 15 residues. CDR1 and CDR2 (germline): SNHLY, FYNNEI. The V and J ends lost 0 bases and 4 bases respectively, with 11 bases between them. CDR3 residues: CASSEARGGSDTQYF. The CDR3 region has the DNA TGTGCCAGCAGTGAAGCGAGGGGGGGGTCAGATACGCAGTATTTT.

The CDR3 is CASSQDSSGGAQYF. CDR3 DNA sequence: TGTGCCAGCAGCCAAGATTCGAGCGGGGGGGCCCAGTACTTC. The chain is built from TRBV4-2 and TRBJ2-5, with TRBD2 matching 10 bases. This CDR3 is 14 amino acids long. J lost 9 bases, V lost 0 bases, and 4 bases had no gene match. Germline V lookup: CDR1 LGHNA, CDR2 YNFKEQ.

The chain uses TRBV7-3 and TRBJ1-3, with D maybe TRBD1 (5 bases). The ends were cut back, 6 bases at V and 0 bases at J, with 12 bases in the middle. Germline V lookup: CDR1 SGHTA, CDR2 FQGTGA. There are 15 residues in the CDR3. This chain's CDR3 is CASSPSGSSGNTIYF. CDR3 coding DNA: TGTGCCAGCAGTCCATCAGGGAGCTCTGGAAACACCATATATTTT. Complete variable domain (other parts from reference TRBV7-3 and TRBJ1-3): GAGVSQTPSNKVTEKGKYVELRCDPISGHTALYWYRQSLGQGPEFLIYFQGTGAADDSGLPNDRFFAVRPEGSVSTLKIQRTERGDSAVYLCASSPSGSSGNTIYFGEGSWLTVV.

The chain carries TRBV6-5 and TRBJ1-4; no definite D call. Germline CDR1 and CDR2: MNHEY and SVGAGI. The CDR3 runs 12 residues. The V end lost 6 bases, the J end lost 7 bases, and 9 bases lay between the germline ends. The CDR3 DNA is TGTGCCAGCAGCGGAGTGGGTGAAAAACTGTTTTTT. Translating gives CASSGVGEKLFF.

As DNA, the CDR3 is TGTGCCAGCAGCCCAACAGGGAGCACAGATACGCAGTATTTT. Protein product: CASSPTGSTDTQYF. V usage is TRBV11-2 and J usage is TRBJ2-3, with D maybe TRBD1 (6 bases). V was cut by 5 bases and J by 0 bases, with 9 bases left in between. CDR3 length: 14 residues. The germline V gene has CDR1 SGHAT and CDR2 FQNNGV. The complete variable domain, with remaining parts taken from reference TRBV11-2 and TRBJ2-3, reads EAGVAQSPRYKIIEKRQSVAFWCNPISGHATLYWYQQILGQGPKLLIQFQNNGVVDDSQLPKDRFSAERLKGVDSTLKIQPAKLEDSAVYLCASSPTGSTDTQYFGPGTRLTVL.

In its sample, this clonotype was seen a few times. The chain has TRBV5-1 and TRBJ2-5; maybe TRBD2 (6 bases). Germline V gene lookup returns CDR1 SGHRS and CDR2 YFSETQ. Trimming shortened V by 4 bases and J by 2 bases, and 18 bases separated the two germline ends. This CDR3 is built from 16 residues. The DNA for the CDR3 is TGCGCCAGCAGCGGGGGGAATACAGGACTGCAAGAGACCCAGTACTTC. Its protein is CASSGGNTGLQETQYF.

For the CDR3, the DNA is TGTGCCAGCAGTGCACAGGGATACACTGAAGCTTTCTTT. It is translated as CASSAQGYTEAFF. The chain recombines TRBV9 with TRBJ1-1, with D perhaps matching TRBD1 (6 bases). Trimming left V 5 bases short and J 3 bases short, with 11 bases between. CDR3 size: 13 residues. Germline CDR1 and CDR2: SGDLS and YYNGEE. Based on the CDR3 plus reference TRBV9 and TRBJ1-1, the full variable domain is DSGVTQTPKHLITATGQRVTLRCSPRSGDLSVYWYQQSLDQGLQFLIQYYNGEERAKGNILERFSAQQFPDLHSELNLSSLELGDSALYFCASSAQGYTEAFFGQGTRLTVV.

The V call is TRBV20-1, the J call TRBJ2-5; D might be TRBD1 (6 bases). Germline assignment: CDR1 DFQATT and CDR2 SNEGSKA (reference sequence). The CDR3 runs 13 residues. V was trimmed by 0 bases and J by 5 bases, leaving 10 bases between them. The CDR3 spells CSARETGRETQYF. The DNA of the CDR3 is TGCAGTGCTAGAGAAACAGGGCGGGAGACCCAGTACTTC.

The CDR3 is CASSLGSGGTGELFF. As DNA, the CDR3 is TGTGCCAGCAGTTTAGGTAGCGGGGGGACCGGGGAGCTGTTTTTT. The rearrangement joins TRBV12-3 or TRBV12-4 to TRBJ2-2; TRBD2 matches 10 bases. This CDR3 has 15 residues. V lost 1 base to trimming and J lost 5 bases; unmatched junction nucleotides: 1.

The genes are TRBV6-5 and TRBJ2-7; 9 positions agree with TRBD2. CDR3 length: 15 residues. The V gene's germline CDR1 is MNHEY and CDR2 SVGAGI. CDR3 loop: CASSYKPSGDYEKYV. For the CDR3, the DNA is TGTGCCAGCAGTTACAAGCCTAGCGGGGACTACGAGAAGTACGTC.

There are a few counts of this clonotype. The CDR3 DNA reads TGTGCCAGCAGCTTAATGGGAGGAGAGACCCAGTACTTC. Its translation: CASSLMGGETQYF. The V call is TRBV7-8, the J call TRBJ2-5, with D possibly matching TRBD2 (6 bases). V was cut by 2 bases and J by 4 bases, with 8 bases left in between. CDR1 is SGHVS, CDR2 FQNEAQ, per germline. This CDR3 has 13 amino acids.

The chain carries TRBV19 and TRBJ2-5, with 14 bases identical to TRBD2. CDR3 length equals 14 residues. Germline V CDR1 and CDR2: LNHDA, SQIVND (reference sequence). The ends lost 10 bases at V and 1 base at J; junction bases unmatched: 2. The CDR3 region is CATGLAGGQETQYF. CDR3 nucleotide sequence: TGTGCCACCGGACTAGCGGGGGGCCAAGAGACCCAGTACTTC.

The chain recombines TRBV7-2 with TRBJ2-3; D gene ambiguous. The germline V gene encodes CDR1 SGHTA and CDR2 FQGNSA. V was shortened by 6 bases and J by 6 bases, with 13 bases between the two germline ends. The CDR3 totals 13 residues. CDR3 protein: CASSRPEFDTQYF. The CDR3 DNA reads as TGTGCCAGCAGTCGGCCCGAATTCGATACGCAGTATTTT.

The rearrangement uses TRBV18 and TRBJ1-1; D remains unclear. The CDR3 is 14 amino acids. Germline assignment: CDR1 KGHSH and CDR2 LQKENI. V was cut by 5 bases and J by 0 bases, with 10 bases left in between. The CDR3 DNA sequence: TGTGCCAGCTCAGAAGGGTTCATGAACACTGAAGCTTTCTTT. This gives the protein CASSEGFMNTEAFF.

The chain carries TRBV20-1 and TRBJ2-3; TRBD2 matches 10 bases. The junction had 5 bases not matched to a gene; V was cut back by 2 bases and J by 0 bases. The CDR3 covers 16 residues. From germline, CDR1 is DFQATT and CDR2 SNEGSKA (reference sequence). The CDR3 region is CSARLAGVASTDTQYF. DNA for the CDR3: TGCAGTGCTAGACTAGCGGGGGTTGCTAGCACAGATACGCAGTATTTT.

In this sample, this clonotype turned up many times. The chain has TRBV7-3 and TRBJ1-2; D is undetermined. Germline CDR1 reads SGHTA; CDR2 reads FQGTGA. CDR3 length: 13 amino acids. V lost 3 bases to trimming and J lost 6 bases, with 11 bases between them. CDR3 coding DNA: TGTGCCAGCAGCTTGGACTACAGTGATGGCTACACCTTC. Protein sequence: CASSLDYSDGYTF. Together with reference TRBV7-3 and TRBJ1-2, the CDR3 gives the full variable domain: GAGVSQTPSNKVTEKGKYVELRCDPISGHTALYWYRQSLGQGPEFLIYFQGTGAADDSGLPNDRFFAVRPEGSVSTLKIQRTERGDSAVYLCASSLDYSDGYTFGSGTRLTVV.